This T cell receptor (beta chain) was captured in a study of cytomegalovirus exposure and HLA in healthy donors. Germline V gene lookup returns CDR1 MDHEN and CDR2 SYDVKM. The CDR3 is 16 amino acids. Unmatched junction bases numbered 9, after V lost 0 bases and J lost 10 bases. Amplification used 60 Vbeta primers and 13 Jbeta primers. Using immunoSEQ multiplex PCR, the repertoire was profiled, and TCRdb retains in-frame clones only, with some absent. The table lists about 160,000 clones, about four fifths of them singletons. General study points: Links to common viral pathogens appeared, in a later analysis, for several of the most significant clusters.

Note on this clone: Its antigen is still unknown.

The sample consisted of PBMCs. The source of this sequence is a woman between 18 and 29 years old in good health and CMV-seronegative. The genes are TRBV28 and TRBJ2-1, with TRBD2 matching 10 bases. CDR3 loop: CASSLWRASGSEEQFF. In nucleotides, the CDR3 is TGTGCCAGCAGTTTATGGAGGGCTAGCGGGAGTGAAGAGCAGTTCTTC.